These T cell receptor beta chains were read from a single sample in a study of blood T cell repertoires in COVID-19. Profiled with immunoSEQ multiplex PCR; TCRdb holds only in-frame clones, not every one. Among roughly 300,000 clones, 80% to 90% were seen once, and the ten largest hold roughly 1.2%. Input material: peripheral blood. These TCRs come from a woman aged 50 to 60 with acute or convalescent COVID-19. Each CDR3 is given with its conserved first and last residue. A D gene is named only where the DNA matches it firmly. Clone size is shown for a subset of rows, as once, few, many or a class of expanded clone.

size	V	D	J	CDR3	DNA
NA	TRBV4-1	NA	TRBJ1-2	CASSRTDNYGYTF	TGCGCCAGCAGCCGGACAGACAACTATGGCTACACCTTC
few	TRBV7-8	NA	TRBJ2-5	CASSLAAGAETQYF	TGTGCCAGCAGCTTAGCGGCAGGGGCCGAGACCCAGTACTTC
NA	TRBV7-8	NA	TRBJ2-3	CASSLQGGGTDTQYF	TGTGCCAGCAGCTTACAGGGGGGCGGCACAGATACGCAGTATTTT
NA	TRBV7-9	NA	TRBJ2-5	CASSFSGKRETQYF	TGTGCCAGCAGCTTCAGTGGTAAGAGGGAGACCCAGTACTTC
NA	TRBV6-5	NA	TRBJ1-3	CASSYSVGSGNTIYF	TGTGCCAGCAGTTACTCGGTCGGCTCTGGAAACACCATATATTTT
NA	TRBV29-1	NA	TRBJ1-2	CSVEERAGAYGYTF	TGCAGCGTTGAAGAAAGGGCAGGGGCCTATGGCTACACCTTC
NA	TRBV4-3	NA	TRBJ2-2	CASSQRGSGELFF	TGCGCCAGCAGCCAACGCGGGTCCGGGGAGCTGTTTTTT
few	TRBV25-1	TRBD1	TRBJ2-2	CASSALDRGTGELFF	TGTGCCAGCAGTGCTCTGGACAGGGGCACCGGGGAGCTGTTTTTT
NA	TRBV6-4	NA	TRBJ2-4	CASSERRGSDIQYF	TGTGCCAGCAGTGAAAGGAGAGGGTCAGACATTCAGTACTTC
NA	TRBV18	NA	TRBJ2-2	CRAGSNTGELFF	TGTCGGGCAGGGTCGAACACCGGGGAGCTGTTTTTT
NA	TRBV27	NA	TRBJ1-5	CASGELNQPQHF	TGTGCCAGTGGGGAGCTCAATCAGCCCCAGCATTTT
NA	TRBV24-1	NA	TRBJ1-1	CATAVLTEAFF	TGTGCCACTGCGGTCCTCACTGAAGCTTTCTTT
NA	TRBV24-1	TRBD2	TRBJ2-1	CATSEPGLASYNEQFF	TGTGCCACCAGTGAACCGGGACTAGCGTCCTACAATGAGCAGTTCTTC
NA	TRBV11-1	TRBD2	TRBJ2-2	CASSSIAGSGELFF	TGTGCCAGCAGCTCGATAGCGGGGTCGGGGGAGCTGTTTTTT
few	TRBV9	NA	TRBJ1-5	CASSSSTGSNQPQHF	TGTGCCAGCAGCAGCTCCACAGGGAGCAATCAGCCCCAGCATTTT
NA	TRBV29-1	TRBD1	TRBJ2-5	CSVFGQGDQTQYF	TGCAGCGTTTTCGGACAGGGTGATCAGACCCAGTACTTC
NA	TRBV7-2	NA	TRBJ1-4	CASSLKRSTNEKLFF	TGTGCCAGCAGCTTGAAGCGTTCAACTAATGAAAAACTGTTTTTT
NA	TRBV9	TRBD1	TRBJ1-2	CASSTRQGLGYGYTF	TGTGCCAGCAGCACCCGACAGGGATTGGGGTATGGCTACACCTTC
NA	TRBV6-6	TRBD1	TRBJ1-1	CASSATGGTEAFF	TGTGCCAGCAGTGCAACAGGGGGCACTGAAGCTTTCTTT
many	TRBV7-2	TRBD1	TRBJ1-3	CASSDRAANTIYF	TGTGCCAGCAGCGACAGGGCAGCGAACACCATATATTTT
NA	TRBV6-1	TRBD2	TRBJ2-2	CASVWGLAGGELFF	TGTGCCAGCGTGTGGGGACTAGCGGGAGGGGAGCTGTTTTTT
NA	TRBV3-1/TRBV3-2	NA	TRBJ1-4	CASSQNQGYGEKLFF	TGTGCCAGCAGCCAAAACCAGGGTTACGGAGAAAAACTGTTTTTT
NA	TRBV5-1	NA	TRBJ2-1	CASSDRIDEQFF	TGCGCCAGCTCTGACAGGATAGATGAGCAGTTCTTC